The T cell receptor beta chain described here comes from a study of radiotherapy plus CTLA-4 blockade in lung cancer. Study-level points and caveats: Reports state that early shifts in blood T cell clones, with interferon-beta, best predicted response.

Of note for this clone: The target antigen is unknown.

TCRdb's table, derived via immunoSEQ multiplex PCR, lists solely in-frame clones and lacks some. The repertoire has about 87,000 clones, roughly 86% of them found once; the top ten carry 16%. The CDR3 is 18 amino acids. The V segment lost 3 bases and the J segment 3 bases; nucleotides outside the gene matches: 13. CDR1 is MGHRA and CDR2 is YSYEKL in the germline V gene. Focal radiation plus CTLA-4 blockade with ipilimumab was given to patients with chemo-refractory metastatic non-small-cell lung cancer. This chain connects TRBV4-1 to TRBJ2-3; 9 nucleotides agree with TRBD1. The receptor comes from a human donor with non-small cell lung cancer that progressed on radiotherapy plus ipilimumab. The sample in question was peripheral blood, obtained from a patient treated with radiotherapy plus ipilimumab. The DNA for the CDR3 is TGCGCCAGCAGCCACCGACAGGGGGTGTCCCTCATGACAGATACGCAGTATTTT. Translation gives CASSHRQGVSLMTDTQYF.